This T cell receptor beta chain was identified in a study of brain T cells in children with intractable seizures. Measured with immunoSEQ multiplex PCR; TCRdb has only the in-frame clones, and not every one. The repertoire has around 340,000 clones, 93% of them found once; the top ten carry under 7%. Remarks on this clone: Other DNA sequences in the sample encode the same CDR3.

Time point defined: blood from clinic visit 5 months post-surgery; TSC patient then seizure free. Specimen: peripheral blood, collected 4 to 6 months after surgery. This TCR was recovered from a boy in the first two years of life with tuberous sclerosis and intractable seizures.

CDR3 in amino acids: CASSYSTGAGTEAFF. The CDR3, as DNA: TGTGCCAGCAGTTACTCGACAGGGGCGGGAACTGAAGCTTTCTTT. The chain has TRBV6-5 and TRBJ1-1; 8 bases map to TRBD1. V lost 0 bases and J lost 5; bases outside the gene matches: 5. Per germline, CDR1 MNHEY and CDR2 SVGAGI. The CDR3 covers 15 residues.